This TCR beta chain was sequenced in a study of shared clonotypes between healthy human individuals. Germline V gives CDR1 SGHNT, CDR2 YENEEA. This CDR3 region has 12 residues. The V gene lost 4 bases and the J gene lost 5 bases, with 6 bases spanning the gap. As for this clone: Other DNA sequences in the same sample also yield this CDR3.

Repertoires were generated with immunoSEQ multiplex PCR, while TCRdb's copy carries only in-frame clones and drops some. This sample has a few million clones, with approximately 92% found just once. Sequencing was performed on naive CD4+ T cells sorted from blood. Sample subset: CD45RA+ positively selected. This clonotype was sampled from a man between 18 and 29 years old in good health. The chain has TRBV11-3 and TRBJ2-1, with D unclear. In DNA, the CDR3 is TGTGCCAGCAGCTCCCTAAACAATGAGCAGTTCTTC. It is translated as CASSSLNNEQFF.